This entry concerns a single T cell receptor beta chain. The data belong to a study of OX40 agonist ivuxolimab in advanced cancers. CDR1 and CDR2 (germline): LNHDA, SQIVND (reference sequence). CDR3 length equals 12 residues. The V gene lost 8 bases and the J gene lost 1 base, with 9 bases spanning the gap. Sequenced by immunoSEQ multiplex PCR; TCRdb stores in-frame clones only, minus some. The sample has roughly 67,000 clones, 92% seen once. The clonotype was recovered from an adult with an advanced solid tumor such as melanoma, head and neck, liver or kidney cancer. The sequencing here drew on CD4+ or CD8+ T cells sorted from blood, taken in a trial of the OX40 agonist ivuxolimab. The chain recombines TRBV19 with TRBJ2-7; the D is unclear. Here the CDR3 DNA reads TGTGCCAGTCGCTCCCCATCCTACGAGCAGTACTTC. The encoded protein is CASRSPSYEQYF.